The 21 T cell receptor beta chains presented below share a single source sample, sequenced in a study of T cells after yellow fever vaccination (dated by TCRdb to about 2019). The treatment or condition label for this specimen denotes: live attenuated yellow fever vaccine strain. The library was prepared using 5' RACE. TCRdb shows the sequencer as Illumina HiSeq 2500. In-frame beta chains were kept once TCRdb had trimmed the public reads at Q25 with fastp and called clones with MiXCR. Rows are combined by CDR3 protein, so each entry shows the most common genes and DNA. For this sample the table gives almost 600,000 distinct CDR3 sequences, of which roughly 13% were detected only once. About 14% of the sample is in the top ten clones. Sequencing was performed on PBMCs, taken on the day of the yellow fever booster vaccination. The receptors originated from a man aged 30 to 45 who received the YFV17D yellow fever vaccine.

This clonotype was seen a handful of times. The chain combines TRBV5-1 with TRBJ2-5, with D hard to call. In germline, CDR1 is SGHRS, CDR2 YFSETQ. The length of the CDR3 is 14 residues. The ends were cut back, 1 base at V and 4 bases at J, with 11 bases in the middle. The CDR3 region is CASSLNPIRETQYF. CDR3 bases: TGCGCCAGCAGCTTGAATCCTATTAGAGAGACCCAGTACTTC.

This chain connects TRBV7-9 to TRBJ2-1; D gene uncertain. Trimming took off 2 bases at V and 7 bases at J, with 9 bases between the two ends. The CDR3 is 13 amino acids. Germline V gives CDR1 SEHNR, CDR2 FQNEAQ (reference sequence). CDR3 sequence (DNA): TGTGCCAGCAGCTTACAAAGGGTTAATGAGCAGTTCTTC. Translated: CASSLQRVNEQFF.

This clonotype appeared a few times. The V gene is TRBV24-1, the J gene TRBJ2-7; D uncertain. This CDR3 is built from 12 residues. Germline V CDR1 and CDR2: KGHDR, SFDVKD. The V end lost 3 bases, the J end lost 8 bases, and 10 bases lay between the germline ends. The CDR3 reads CATSDPVGKQYF. The DNA of the CDR3 is TGTGCCACCAGTGATCCAGTGGGTAAGCAGTACTTC.

The chain joins TRBV10-3 to TRBJ2-3; TRBD1 matches at 10 bases. With 8 bases clipped from V and 5 bases from J, the junction kept 4 bases outside the gene matches. CDR3 size: 13 residues. Germline V gene lookup returns CDR1 ENHRY and CDR2 SYGVKD. CDR3 loop: CAIWTGGRDTQYF. CDR3 bases: TGTGCCATCTGGACAGGGGGAAGAGATACGCAGTATTTT.

The CDR3 DNA follows: TGTGCCAGCAGCTTAGCCGGGACAGGGGGCTTGAACACTGAAGCTTTCTTT. It encodes CASSLAGTGGLNTEAFF. The rearrangement links TRBV7-2 to TRBJ1-1; 12 bases agree with TRBD1. Germline lookup yields CDR1 SGHTA and CDR2 FQGNSA. CDR3 length: 17 residues. V was pared by 0 bases and J by 0 bases, with 2 bases of the junction left unmatched.

This clonotype has a handful of counts. The chain carries TRBV29-1 and TRBJ2-3, with 8 bases matching TRBD2. Germline CDR1 is SQVTM and CDR2 is ANQGSEA. With 6 bases clipped from V and 3 bases from J, the junction kept 11 bases outside the gene matches. This CDR3 comprises 15 residues. In DNA, the CDR3 is TGCAGCGTCGAACCGGGTAGCGGGATTACAGATACGCAGTATTTT. Translation gives CSVEPGSGITDTQYF.

This clonotype was seen only a few times. This chain connects TRBV19 to TRBJ2-1; maybe TRBD2 (6 bases). Between the trimmed V and J ends, which lost 6 bases and 9 bases, there was a span of 18 bases. The length of the CDR3 is 14 residues. Looked up from germline, CDR1 is LNHDA and CDR2 is SQIVND (reference sequence). Here the CDR3 DNA reads TGTGCCAGTAGGGTCCAGGCGGGAATTAGTGAGCAGTTCTTC. Amino acid sequence: CASRVQAGISEQFF.

This clonotype was detected a few times. The chain uses TRBV27 and TRBJ1-1; weak D call: TRBD1 (6 bases). V lost 6 bases and J lost 10, with 12 bases in between. Germline V CDR1 and CDR2: MNHEY, SMNVEV (reference sequence). The CDR3 has 11 amino acids. In DNA, the CDR3 is TGTGCCAGCAGCCTGGGGGGGGCAGCTTTCTTT. This codes for CASSLGGAAFF.

This clonotype was observed a few times. The chain recombines TRBV20-1 with TRBJ2-5, with 10 bases matching TRBD2. The CDR3 is made up of 13 amino acids. Germline loops: CDR1 DFQATT, CDR2 SNEGSKA (reference sequence). The V segment lost 5 bases and the J segment 4 bases; nucleotides outside the gene matches: 4. The CDR3 bases are TGCAGTGCTCCCAAGCGGGAGGGAGAGACCCAGTACTTC. Translating gives CSAPKREGETQYF.

The rearrangement joins TRBV11-2 to TRBJ2-2; perhaps TRBD2 as D (5 bases). There are 16 residues in the CDR3. Trimming left V 4 bases short and J 1 base short, with 13 bases between. Germline V CDR1 and CDR2: SGHAT, FQNNGV. CDR3 amino acids: CASSSRRSLNTGELFF. The CDR3 DNA sequence: TGTGCCAGCAGCTCTCGGAGGAGCTTGAACACCGGGGAGCTGTTTTTT.

Regarding this clonotype: A much more abundant neighbour one base away suggests this may be a read error. The chain uses TRBV30 and TRBJ2-7; possible D gene TRBD2, 5 bases. CDR3 size: 14 residues. From germline, CDR1 is GTSNPN and CDR2 SVGIG (reference sequence). The CDR3 sequence is CAWSPLGVTYEEYF. The CDR3 DNA sequence: TGTGCCTGGAGTCCCCTCGGGGTAACCTACGAGGAGTACTTC.

Only a few counts were recorded for this clonotype. The chain uses TRBV9 and TRBJ2-3; D may be TRBD2 (6 bases). From germline, CDR1 is SGDLS and CDR2 YYNGEE. Trimming removed 4 bases from V and 4 bases from J, with 16 bases in between. The CDR3 spans 15 residues. For the CDR3, the DNA is TGTGCCAGCAGCCCAAAGGGAGGTCTCGCAGATACGCAGTATTTT. Its protein product is CASSPKGGLADTQYF.

The table lists this clonotype with a few counts. This rearrangement joins TRBV4-3 to TRBJ2-3; D is uncertain. There are 15 residues in the CDR3. In germline, CDR1 is LGHNA, CDR2 YSLEER. The V end was cut by 0 bases, the J end by 2 bases, with 9 bases between. CDR3 bases: TGCGCCAGCAGCCAAGATGCCCCCCTCACAGATACGCAGTATTTT. As protein: CASSQDAPLTDTQYF.

The chain combines TRBV9 with TRBJ2-2, with D unclear. The V gene lost 0 bases and the J gene lost 7 bases, with 10 bases spanning the gap. Germline V lookup: CDR1 SGDLS, CDR2 YYNGEE. The CDR3 spans 14 residues. CDR3: CASSVDIYIGELFF. Here the CDR3 DNA reads TGTGCCAGCAGCGTAGACATCTACATCGGGGAGCTGTTTTTT.

This chain connects TRBV29-1 to TRBJ2-1, with 12 positions matching TRBD2. Germline-derived CDR1 and CDR2 are SQVTM and ANQGSEA. The CDR3 spans 15 residues. Trimming removed 4 bases from V and 7 bases from J; junction bases left unmatched: 8. The CDR3 region has the DNA TGCAGCGTTGGCTATGTAGGGACTAGCGGGAATGAGCAGTTCTTC. Protein sequence: CSVGYVGTSGNEQFF.

The chain joins TRBV20-1 to TRBJ2-5; D is unresolved. V gave up 6 bases and J gave up 7 bases, with 27 bases separating them. CDR1 is DFQATT and CDR2 is SNEGSKA in the germline V gene (reference sequence). This CDR3 spans 16 amino acids. CDR3 residues: CSATKGSLLREGTQYF. CDR3 nucleotide sequence: TGCAGTGCCACCAAGGGCTCGTTGTTAAGGGAAGGGACCCAGTACTTC.

There are a few counts of this clonotype. The gene calls are TRBV7-2 and TRBJ1-5; 7 bases fit TRBD1. This CDR3 has 15 amino acids. Trimming cost V 4 bases and J 2 bases; bases outside gene matches: 5. The germline gives CDR1 SGHTA, CDR2 FQGNSA. The CDR3 DNA reads as TGTGCCAGCAGCTCGGGACAGCCGGGCAATCAGCCCCAGCATTTT. Translated: CASSSGQPGNQPQHF.

This clonotype appeared many times. This sequence joins TRBV7-2 and TRBJ2-7, with D unresolved. Trimming cost V 0 bases and J 1 base, with 10 bases left between them. CDR3 length: 15 amino acids. The germline gives CDR1 SGHTA, CDR2 FQGNSA. The CDR3 is CASSLADLISYEQYF. CDR3 nucleotide sequence: TGTGCCAGCAGCTTAGCGGACCTAATATCCTACGAGCAGTACTTC.

Many counts were recorded for this clonotype. This chain joins TRBV12-3 or TRBV12-4 and TRBJ2-2; TRBD2 agrees at 7 bases. The V gene end was trimmed by 4 bases and the J gene end by 5 bases; junction bases not matched to a gene: 10. The CDR3 extends over 16 amino acids. DNA of the CDR3: TGTGCCAGCAGTTATCGTGGCAGCGGGAAAACCGGGGAGCTGTTTTTT. It codes for CASSYRGSGKTGELFF.

The table lists this clonotype with a few counts. The chain employs TRBV5-1 and TRBJ2-7; D gene unclear. Looked up from germline, CDR1 is SGHRS and CDR2 is YFSETQ. The CDR3 consists of 16 residues. The germline V and J ends were trimmed by 0 bases and 3 bases, with 16 bases remaining between them. CDR3 nucleotide sequence: TGCGCCAGCAGCTTGGCCGGAGCTAGTGCCCTCTACGAGCAGTACTTC. Translated: CASSLAGASALYEQYF.

V and J are TRBV7-2 and TRBJ1-4; D ambiguous. This CDR3 is 14 amino acids long. Deletions cut 4 bases from V and 0 bases from J, with 6 bases between. Germline V gene data show CDR1 as SGHTA and CDR2 as FQGNSA. CDR3 protein: CASSSISTNEKLFF. As DNA, the CDR3 is TGTGCCAGCAGCTCTATTTCAACTAATGAAAAACTGTTTTTT.